The TCR beta chain under discussion was sequenced for a study of T cell changes during pregnancy in multiple sclerosis. Here immunoSEQ multiplex PCR was the method, and the copy in TCRdb shows in-frame clones only, minus some. The data contain around 60,000 clones, around 94% of them seen just once; the ten biggest clones take up 3% to 3.5%. CDR3 length: 13 residues. V dropped 8 bases and J dropped 4 bases, with 14 bases sitting between them. Germline-derived CDR1 and CDR2 are SEHNR and FQNEAQ (reference sequence). This chain links TRBV7-9 with TRBJ1-1, with TRBD1 as a possible D gene (6 bases). The TCR comes from a female donor with multiple sclerosis, enrolled in a pregnancy study. Sequenced here: CD8+ T cells from peripheral blood mononuclear cells, sampled in the third trimester of pregnancy. The CDR3 reads CASDTKQGTEAFF. As DNA, the CDR3 is TGTGCCAGCGACACAAAACAGGGCACTGAAGCTTTCTTT.